The present TCR beta chain was sequenced within a study of shared clonotypes between healthy human individuals. Libraries were prepared by immunoSEQ multiplex PCR; TCRdb keeps only in-frame clonotypes and omits some of them. This table holds fewer than 1.6 million clones, approximately 98.5% found once. Germline V CDR1 and CDR2: SNHLY, FYNNEI. The CDR3 totals 15 residues. V gave up 5 bases and J gave up 7 bases, with 20 bases separating them. All of the donors resided in Nashville, Tennessee, and each was a Caucasian adult. This sequence was found in a man aged 25-45 years in good health. The genes are TRBV2 and TRBJ1-2; no firm D call. The sample was naive CD4+ T cells sorted from blood. Regarding subset: CD45RA+ positively selected. CDR3 residues: CASSRSPGQAGGYTF. CDR3 DNA sequence: TGTGCCAGCAGTCGAAGCCCGGGTCAGGCAGGTGGCTACACCTTC.